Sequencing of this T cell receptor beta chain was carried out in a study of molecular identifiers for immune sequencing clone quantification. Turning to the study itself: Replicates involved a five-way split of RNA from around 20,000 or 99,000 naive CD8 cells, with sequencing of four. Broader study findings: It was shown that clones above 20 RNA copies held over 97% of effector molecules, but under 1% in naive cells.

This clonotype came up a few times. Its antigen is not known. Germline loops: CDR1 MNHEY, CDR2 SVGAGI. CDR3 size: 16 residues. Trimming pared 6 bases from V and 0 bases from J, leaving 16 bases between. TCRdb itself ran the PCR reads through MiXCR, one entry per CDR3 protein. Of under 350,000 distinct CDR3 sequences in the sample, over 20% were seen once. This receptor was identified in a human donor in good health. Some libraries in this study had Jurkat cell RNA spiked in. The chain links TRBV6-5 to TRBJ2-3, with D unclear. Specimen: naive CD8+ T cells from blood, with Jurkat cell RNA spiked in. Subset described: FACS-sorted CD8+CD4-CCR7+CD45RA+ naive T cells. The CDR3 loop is CASSPRVSSSTDTQYF. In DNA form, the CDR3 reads TGTGCCAGCAGCCCGCGCGTGAGCTCTAGCACAGATACGCAGTATTTT.